A selection of T cell receptor beta chains follows, all from one sample in a study of T-cell memory formation after mild COVID-19. TCRdb reprocessed the 5' RACE reads via MiXCR and lists one record per CDR3 protein. Of 250,000 or so distinct CDR3 sequences listed, approximately 18% were seen once; the top ten hold 20% to 25%. Sequenced material: PBMCs or a T cell subset sorted from them (not recorded which). These receptors were collected from a man in his late teens or twenties who had mild COVID-19 (a few samples of this study predate the infection). Cell type and time point are not known. Both conserved end residues are part of each CDR3. A D gene is named only where the DNA matches it firmly. Size is omitted from some rows. Given values are once, few, many or a class for expanded clones.

j_gene: TRBJ2-3; d_gene: -; v_gene: TRBV5-4; abundance: -; CDR3nt: TGTGCCAGCAGCTTCGACCTAGCTCAGGCAGATACGCAGTATTTT; CDR3aa: CASSFDLAQADTQYF
j_gene: TRBJ2-5; d_gene: -; v_gene: TRBV12-5; abundance: -; CDR3nt: TGTGCTAGTGCGCTTAGGTCGAGGGAGACCCAGTACTTC; CDR3aa: CASALRSRETQYF
j_gene: TRBJ2-2; d_gene: TRBD2; v_gene: TRBV6-4; abundance: -; CDR3nt: TGTGCCAGCAGTGAATCTAGCGGGGGATCGGACACCGGGGAGCTGTTTTTT; CDR3aa: CASSESSGGSDTGELFF
j_gene: TRBJ1-1; d_gene: -; v_gene: TRBV4-1; abundance: -; CDR3nt: TGCGCCAGCAGCCAAGGCGATGGGGGAAACACTGAAGCTTTCTTT; CDR3aa: CASSQGDGGNTEAFF
j_gene: TRBJ1-5; d_gene: -; v_gene: TRBV6-1; abundance: -; CDR3nt: TGTGCCAGCAGTGAATTTCCCTGGGTAAGGGTGAGCAATCAGCCCCAGCATTTT; CDR3aa: CASSEFPWVRVSNQPQHF
j_gene: TRBJ1-1; d_gene: TRBD1; v_gene: TRBV11-1; abundance: few; CDR3nt: TGTGCCAGCAGCTTAGAGTCAGGGGGGACTGAAGCTTTCTTT; CDR3aa: CASSLESGGTEAFF
j_gene: TRBJ2-2; d_gene: -; v_gene: TRBV28; abundance: -; CDR3nt: TGTGCCAGCAGTTTAGCCCCCCACGCGAACACCGGGGAGCTGTTTTTT; CDR3aa: CASSLAPHANTGELFF
j_gene: TRBJ1-6; d_gene: -; v_gene: TRBV7-9; abundance: few; CDR3nt: TGTGCCAGCACCACGGACAGAACATTGGGGTATAATTCACCCCTCCACTTT; CDR3aa: CASTTDRTLGYNSPLHF
j_gene: TRBJ1-3; d_gene: TRBD1; v_gene: TRBV5-1; abundance: -; CDR3nt: TGCGCCAGCAGCAGAAACAGGGGGCTGCCGGGAAACACCATATATTTT; CDR3aa: CASSRNRGLPGNTIYF
j_gene: TRBJ1-1; d_gene: -; v_gene: TRBV3-1; abundance: -; CDR3nt: TGTGCCAGCAGCCATTCGGGGATGAACACTGAAGCTTTCTTT; CDR3aa: CASSHSGMNTEAFF
j_gene: TRBJ2-5; d_gene: TRBD1; v_gene: TRBV6-6; abundance: -; CDR3nt: TGTGCCAGCAGTTACTCGAGGGACAGGGCAGAGACCCAGTACTTC; CDR3aa: CASSYSRDRAETQYF
j_gene: TRBJ2-3; d_gene: -; v_gene: TRBV4-3; abundance: -; CDR3nt: TGCGCCAGCAGCCAAGAAGGGGGGTTTGGAGATACGCAGTATTTT; CDR3aa: CASSQEGGFGDTQYF
j_gene: TRBJ2-3; d_gene: TRBD2; v_gene: TRBV24-1; abundance: -; CDR3nt: TGTGCCACCAGATCTAGCGGTACCACAGATACGCAGTATTTT; CDR3aa: CATRSSGTTDTQYF
j_gene: TRBJ2-6; d_gene: -; v_gene: TRBV5-1; abundance: -; CDR3nt: TGCGCCAGCAGCGTCAGACAAGTCCCACGCTCTGGGGCCAACGTCCTGACTTTC; CDR3aa: CASSVRQVPRSGANVLTF
j_gene: TRBJ2-5; d_gene: -; v_gene: TRBV29-1; abundance: -; CDR3nt: TGCAGCGTGCTCGATGTACGGCAAGAGACCCAGTACTTC; CDR3aa: CSVLDVRQETQYF
j_gene: TRBJ1-1; d_gene: -; v_gene: TRBV7-2; abundance: -; CDR3nt: TGTGCCAGCAGCTTAGAGGCCCCACCGGCTTTCTTT; CDR3aa: CASSLEAPPAFF
j_gene: TRBJ1-2; d_gene: -; v_gene: TRBV6-5; abundance: few; CDR3nt: TGTGCCAGCAGTTACCAACTTGGGACGGCTTATGGCTACACCTTC; CDR3aa: CASSYQLGTAYGYTF
j_gene: TRBJ2-1; d_gene: -; v_gene: TRBV9; abundance: few; CDR3nt: TGTGCCAGCAGCGTAGACATTCGTGTAAACTACAATGAGCAGTTCTTC; CDR3aa: CASSVDIRVNYNEQFF
j_gene: TRBJ2-3; d_gene: TRBD2; v_gene: TRBV10-3; abundance: many; CDR3nt: TGTGCCATCAGCCCCCAGCGGGGGGGCGCAGATACGCAGTATTTT; CDR3aa: CAISPQRGGADTQYF
j_gene: TRBJ2-7; d_gene: -; v_gene: TRBV2; abundance: -; CDR3nt: TGTGCCAGCCGTTTCTCCTACGAGCAGTACTTC; CDR3aa: CASRFSYEQYF
j_gene: TRBJ2-5; d_gene: -; v_gene: TRBV5-1; abundance: few; CDR3nt: TGCGCCAGCATATGGGTCCTGGACTTC; CDR3aa: CASIWVLDF
j_gene: TRBJ1-6; d_gene: -; v_gene: TRBV2; abundance: -; CDR3nt: TGTGCCAGCAGTGCCGGTTTGTGGAATTCACCCCTCCACTTT; CDR3aa: CASSAGLWNSPLHF
j_gene: TRBJ1-5; d_gene: -; v_gene: TRBV4-1; abundance: few; CDR3nt: TGCGCCAGCAGCCACCGGAAAGGGGAATCTCAGCCCCAGCATTTT; CDR3aa: CASSHRKGESQPQHF
j_gene: TRBJ2-5; d_gene: -; v_gene: TRBV5-1; abundance: few; CDR3nt: TGCGCCAGCAGCTCACTAGCTGGGGAACAAGAGACCCAGTACTTC; CDR3aa: CASSSLAGEQETQYF
j_gene: TRBJ1-1; d_gene: -; v_gene: TRBV7-9; abundance: -; CDR3nt: TGTGCCAGCAGCCCGGCGGTTCCTGAAGCTTTCTTT; CDR3aa: CASSPAVPEAFF
j_gene: TRBJ2-7; d_gene: TRBD1; v_gene: TRBV6-5; abundance: few; CDR3nt: TGTGCCAGCAGTACCACCGGGACAGCCATTTACGAGCAGTACTTC; CDR3aa: CASSTTGTAIYEQYF
j_gene: TRBJ2-3; d_gene: TRBD2; v_gene: TRBV12-3/TRBV12-4; abundance: -; CDR3nt: TGTGCCAGCAGAGCACTAGCGGGGGGGCCTCTAGATACGCAGTATTTT; CDR3aa: CASRALAGGPLDTQYF
j_gene: TRBJ2-3; d_gene: -; v_gene: TRBV11-1; abundance: few; CDR3nt: TGTGCCAGCAGGCGGCCCCCAGATACGCAGTATTTT; CDR3aa: CASRRPPDTQYF
j_gene: TRBJ1-4; d_gene: -; v_gene: TRBV7-2; abundance: few; CDR3nt: TGTGCCAGCAGCTTCCGGACCGACGAAAAACTGTTTTTT; CDR3aa: CASSFRTDEKLFF
j_gene: TRBJ1-6; d_gene: TRBD1; v_gene: TRBV20-1; abundance: -; CDR3nt: TGCAGTGCTAGAGATCGAGGGACAGGGAATTCACCCCTCCACTTT; CDR3aa: CSARDRGTGNSPLHF
j_gene: TRBJ2-5; d_gene: -; v_gene: TRBV5-6; abundance: few; CDR3nt: TGTGCCAGCAGCTCCCTTGGGGCGGGAGAGACCCAGTACTTC; CDR3aa: CASSSLGAGETQYF
j_gene: TRBJ2-2; d_gene: -; v_gene: TRBV7-2; abundance: few; CDR3nt: TGTGCCAGCAGCTGGCTAGCCCCCACCGGGGAGCTGTTTTTT; CDR3aa: CASSWLAPTGELFF
j_gene: TRBJ2-1; d_gene: -; v_gene: TRBV11-2; abundance: few; CDR3nt: TGTGCCAGCAGCTTCGTGGGCCTGAGCTCCTACAATGAGCAGTTCTTC; CDR3aa: CASSFVGLSSYNEQFF
j_gene: TRBJ2-1; d_gene: -; v_gene: TRBV12-3/TRBV12-4; abundance: -; CDR3nt: TGTGCCAGCAGTTTAGGTGGGGGGGCCTTTCTTGAGCAGTTCTTC; CDR3aa: CASSLGGGAFLEQFF
j_gene: TRBJ1-3; d_gene: TRBD1; v_gene: TRBV12-3/TRBV12-4; abundance: many; CDR3nt: TGTGCCAGCAGCCCAGGGGGGTCTGGAAACACCATATATTTT; CDR3aa: CASSPGGSGNTIYF
j_gene: TRBJ2-3; d_gene: -; v_gene: TRBV10-3; abundance: few; CDR3nt: TGTGCCATCAGTCTACAGGATTCAGATACGCAGTATTTT; CDR3aa: CAISLQDSDTQYF
j_gene: TRBJ2-3; d_gene: -; v_gene: TRBV11-2; abundance: -; CDR3nt: TGTGCCAGCAGCAAGATTCCTGGGAGCACAGATACGCAGTATTTT; CDR3aa: CASSKIPGSTDTQYF
j_gene: TRBJ2-3; d_gene: -; v_gene: TRBV4-2; abundance: -; CDR3nt: TGTGCCAGCAGCCAAGGGAGTCCCGGGGAGCGAGGCACAGATACGCAGTATTTT; CDR3aa: CASSQGSPGERGTDTQYF
j_gene: TRBJ2-1; d_gene: TRBD2; v_gene: TRBV4-2; abundance: many; CDR3nt: TGTGCCAGCAGCCAAGAGCGGGGGGGCTACAATGAGCAGTTCTTC; CDR3aa: CASSQERGGYNEQFF
j_gene: TRBJ2-1; d_gene: TRBD2; v_gene: TRBV6-6; abundance: many; CDR3nt: TGTGCCAGCAGCCCTCTAGCGGGGCACTACAATGAGCAGTTCTTC; CDR3aa: CASSPLAGHYNEQFF
j_gene: TRBJ2-1; d_gene: -; v_gene: TRBV6-6; abundance: once; CDR3nt: TGTGCCAGCAGCAGGGGTGGCCGGAGATTAAATGAGCAGTTCTTC; CDR3aa: CASSRGGRRLNEQFF
j_gene: TRBJ2-4; d_gene: TRBD2; v_gene: TRBV4-3; abundance: -; CDR3nt: TGCGCCAGCAGCCAAGATGCCTCGGCGGGGGGGCGGAACATTCAGTACTTC; CDR3aa: CASSQDASAGGRNIQYF
j_gene: TRBJ2-7; d_gene: -; v_gene: TRBV12-5; abundance: -; CDR3nt: TGTGCTAGTGGTTCCTACGCGCGGGACGCGGCCTACGAGCAGTACTTC; CDR3aa: CASGSYARDAAYEQYF
j_gene: TRBJ1-2; d_gene: -; v_gene: TRBV2; abundance: -; CDR3nt: TGTGCCAGCAGTCCAGTCAGGGGTCACTATGGCTACACCTTC; CDR3aa: CASSPVRGHYGYTF
j_gene: TRBJ2-7; d_gene: TRBD2; v_gene: TRBV29-1; abundance: -; CDR3nt: TGCAGCGTTGAGGCGGGGGGCCTCTCCTACGAGCAGTACTTC; CDR3aa: CSVEAGGLSYEQYF
j_gene: TRBJ2-7; d_gene: -; v_gene: TRBV12-3/TRBV12-4; abundance: -; CDR3nt: TGTGCCAGCAGTTCCACCTGGCGGAACGCCTACGAGCAGTACTTC; CDR3aa: CASSSTWRNAYEQYF
j_gene: TRBJ1-6; d_gene: -; v_gene: TRBV6-5; abundance: -; CDR3nt: TGTGCCAGCAGTTACTCGTACAGTTCTAGGGGACCCCTCCACTTT; CDR3aa: CASSYSYSSRGPLHF
j_gene: TRBJ2-7; d_gene: -; v_gene: TRBV9; abundance: -; CDR3nt: TGTGCCAGCAGCGTGGGTAGGGTCAACGAGCAGTACTTC; CDR3aa: CASSVGRVNEQYF
j_gene: TRBJ2-2; d_gene: -; v_gene: TRBV12-3/TRBV12-4; abundance: -; CDR3nt: TGTGCCAGCAGTCCCAGACCGCCCGGAATCAACACCGGGGAGCTGTTTTTT; CDR3aa: CASSPRPPGINTGELFF
j_gene: TRBJ2-1; d_gene: -; v_gene: TRBV7-3; abundance: few; CDR3nt: TGTGCCAGCAGCTCTCGGGACCACCTCCCCTACAATGAGCAGTTCTTC; CDR3aa: CASSSRDHLPYNEQFF
j_gene: TRBJ2-3; d_gene: -; v_gene: TRBV5-1; abundance: many; CDR3nt: TGCGCCAGCAGCTTGGACTTCACAGATACGCAGTATTTT; CDR3aa: CASSLDFTDTQYF
j_gene: TRBJ1-6; d_gene: TRBD1; v_gene: TRBV11-2; abundance: -; CDR3nt: TGTGCCAGCAGCTGGGGACAGGGAGGCAATTCACCCCTCCACTTT; CDR3aa: CASSWGQGGNSPLHF
j_gene: TRBJ2-5; d_gene: TRBD2; v_gene: TRBV20-1; abundance: -; CDR3nt: TGCAGTGCTGAGCCACTAGCGGGGGTTTCAGGAGAGACCCAGTACTTC; CDR3aa: CSAEPLAGVSGETQYF
j_gene: TRBJ2-7; d_gene: -; v_gene: TRBV4-3; abundance: -; CDR3nt: TGCGCCAGCAGCCCGAGCCCTCGGGGACTCGCCAGCTACGAGCAGTACTTC; CDR3aa: CASSPSPRGLASYEQYF
j_gene: TRBJ2-7; d_gene: TRBD2; v_gene: TRBV7-2; abundance: few; CDR3nt: TGTGCCAGCAGCTTCGGGCGGGGGTACCACGAGCAGTACTTC; CDR3aa: CASSFGRGYHEQYF
j_gene: TRBJ2-3; d_gene: -; v_gene: TRBV5-1; abundance: many; CDR3nt: TGCGCCAGCAGCATCGGACTACCCACAGATACGCAGTATTTT; CDR3aa: CASSIGLPTDTQYF
j_gene: TRBJ1-2; d_gene: -; v_gene: TRBV18; abundance: -; CDR3nt: TGTGCCAGCTCAGCCGACTTCTATGGCTACACCTTC; CDR3aa: CASSADFYGYTF
j_gene: TRBJ2-3; d_gene: -; v_gene: TRBV7-9; abundance: many; CDR3nt: TGTGCCAGCAGCTTAGCGTCGGGGAGAGATACGCAGTATTTT; CDR3aa: CASSLASGRDTQYF
j_gene: TRBJ2-5; d_gene: -; v_gene: TRBV7-6; abundance: many; CDR3nt: TGTGCCAGCAGCTTGGCCCGGACTTTACAAGAGACCCAGTACTTC; CDR3aa: CASSLARTLQETQYF
j_gene: TRBJ1-1; d_gene: -; v_gene: TRBV5-1; abundance: many; CDR3nt: TGCGCCAGCAGCTTGAGGGGGAACACTGAAGCTTTCTTT; CDR3aa: CASSLRGNTEAFF